This TCR beta chain was sequenced during a study of CD8 T cells in ankylosing spondylitis. Study-wide findings and caveats: In ankylosing spondylitis blood, a motif of about eight highly homologous TCR beta variants appeared characteristic. Clones linked to disease, bearing a CD8+ phenotype, were relatively rare in peripheral blood. In the blood and synovial fluid of reactive arthritis, some motif variants had been previously reported. Disease-linked clones were reportedly significantly enriched in matched ankylosing spondylitis synovial fluid.

In this sample, this clonotype turned up a few times. The antigen is unknown. TCR beta libraries were made by quantitative 5'-RACE with molecular barcodes. TCRdb reprocessed the 5' RACE reads with MiXCR, giving one entry per CDR3 protein. This table has 750,000 to 850,000 distinct CDR3 sequences, about 11% appearing once. V trimming: 2 bases; J trimming: 9 bases; junction bases outside the gene matches: 13. Germline CDR1 and CDR2: SGHNT and YYREEE (reference sequence). CDR3 length equals 16 residues. The J gene is TRBJ2-1, the V gene TRBV5-4; the match to TRBD2 covers 8 bases. Sequencing was performed on blood, either unsorted or a sorted T cell fraction (not recorded which). The source is a male donor with ankylosing spondylitis. CDR3 amino acids: CASSFLAGRAGGEQFF. The CDR3 DNA reads as TGTGCCAGCAGCTTCTTAGCGGGGAGGGCCGGGGGTGAGCAGTTCTTC.